The 8 T cell receptor beta chains reported below all come from one sample, sequenced in a study of T cells in Graves' hyperthyroidism and ophthalmopathy. Regions amplified from RNA transcripts were the TCR beta CDR3 regions. First-round RT-PCR of the TCR CDR3 relied on the HTBI primer set. MiXCR, applied by TCRdb to the multiplex PCR reads, yields one record per CDR3 protein. The sample contains 300,000 to 450,000 distinct CDR3 sequences, just under 15% of which appear only once. Input material: blood. These receptors were obtained from a woman in her thirties with Graves' hyperthyroidism.

This clonotype has a count of ten or more. This chain uses TRBV2 with TRBJ1-1; D is possibly TRBD1 (6 bases). The ends were cut back, 3 bases at V and 5 bases at J, with 10 bases in the middle. Looked up from germline, CDR1 is SNHLY and CDR2 is FYNNEI. The CDR3 covers 13 residues. DNA of the CDR3: TGTGCCAGCAGTGAGGGGGCCCTAACTGAAGCTTTCTTT. This codes for CASSEGALTEAFF.

The chain recombines TRBV20-1 with TRBJ1-5; 9 bases are shared with TRBD1. The V and J ends lost 0 bases and 5 bases, in that order; junction bases with no gene match: 14. The CDR3 loop spans 18 amino acids. From germline, CDR1 is DFQATT and CDR2 SNEGSKA (reference sequence). The CDR3 nucleotides are TGCAGTGCTAGAGACCGGGGACAGGGAAATATATTCGATCAGCCCCAGCATTTT. Amino acids: CSARDRGQGNIFDQPQHF.

This clonotype showed up just a few times. This chain links TRBV29-1 with TRBJ2-7, with 7 bases fitting TRBD2. Germline CDR1 and CDR2: SQVTM and ANQGSEA. This CDR3 comprises 14 residues. After removal of 1 base from V and 2 bases from J, the junction contained 5 bases not matched to a gene. CDR3 residues: CSVEGGGETYEQYF. CDR3 in DNA: TGCAGCGTTGAAGGGGGGGGGGAGACCTACGAGCAGTACTTC.

This clonotype was seen ten or more times. The V gene is TRBV13, the J gene TRBJ2-3; TRBD2 aligns across 7 bases. Germline loops: CDR1 PRHDT, CDR2 FYEKMQ (reference sequence). After removal of 0 bases from V and 5 bases from J, the junction contained 14 bases not matched to a gene. This CDR3 spans 18 amino acids. CDR3 nucleotide sequence: TGTGCCAGCAGCTTAGGCCTAGTCGGACTAGGCACGATAGATACGCAGTATTTT. Translation gives CASSLGLVGLGTIDTQYF.

The table lists this clonotype with a few counts. The V and J genes are TRBV20-1 and TRBJ2-7; 10 bases map to TRBD2. CDR1 is DFQATT, CDR2 SNEGSKA, per germline (reference sequence). The CDR3 is 14 amino acids. Germline trimming cut 4 bases from V and 5 bases from J; bases unmatched to any gene: 8. CDR3 sequence reads: CSAISGRGIDEQYF. The CDR3 nucleotides are TGCAGTGCTATAAGCGGGAGGGGTATCGACGAGCAGTACTTC.

The V and J genes are TRBV2 and TRBJ1-3; a possible D gene is TRBD1 (5 bases). Trimming pared 6 bases from V and 4 bases from J, leaving 10 bases between. Germline lookup yields CDR1 SNHLY and CDR2 FYNNEI. The CDR3 has 13 residues. CDR3 sequence: CASRDNDGNTIYF. CDR3 bases: TGTGCCAGCAGGGACAATGACGGAAACACCATATATTTT.

This sequence joins TRBV28 and TRBJ2-2; TRBD2 agrees at 10 bases. CDR1 is MDHEN and CDR2 is SYDVKM in the germline V gene. This CDR3 spans 15 amino acids. Trimming removed 7 bases from V and 5 bases from J; junction bases left unmatched: 7. Written as DNA, the CDR3 is TGTGCCAGCATCTTCAGCGGGAGGGTAACCGGGGAGCTGTTTTTT. It translates to CASIFSGRVTGELFF.

Concerning this clonotype itself: The junction departs from germline at one end; a sequencing error may be responsible. The J gene is TRBJ1-3, the V gene TRBV5-1, with unresolved D. The CDR3 has 17 amino acids. CDR1 is SGHRS, CDR2 YFSETQ, per germline. CDR3 DNA: TGTGCCAGCAGCCCCGCGGGAGGAGGGTCTCCTGGAAACACCATATATTTT. The encoded protein is CASSPAGGGSPGNTIYF.